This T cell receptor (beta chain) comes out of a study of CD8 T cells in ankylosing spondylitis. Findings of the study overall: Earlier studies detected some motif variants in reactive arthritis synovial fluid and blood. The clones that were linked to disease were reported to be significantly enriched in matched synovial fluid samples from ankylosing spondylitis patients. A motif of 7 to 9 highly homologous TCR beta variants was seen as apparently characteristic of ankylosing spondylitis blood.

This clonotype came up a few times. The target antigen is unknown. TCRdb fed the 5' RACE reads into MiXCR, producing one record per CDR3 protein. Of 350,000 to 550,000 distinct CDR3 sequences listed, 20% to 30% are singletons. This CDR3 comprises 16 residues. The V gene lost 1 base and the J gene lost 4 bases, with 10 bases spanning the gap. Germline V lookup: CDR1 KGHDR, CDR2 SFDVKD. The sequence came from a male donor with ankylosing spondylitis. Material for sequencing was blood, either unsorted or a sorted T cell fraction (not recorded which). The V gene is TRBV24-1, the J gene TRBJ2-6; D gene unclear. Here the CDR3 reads CATSDFGGQGANVLTF. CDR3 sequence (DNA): TGTGCCACCAGTGATTTCGGTGGGCAGGGGGCCAACGTCCTGACTTTC.